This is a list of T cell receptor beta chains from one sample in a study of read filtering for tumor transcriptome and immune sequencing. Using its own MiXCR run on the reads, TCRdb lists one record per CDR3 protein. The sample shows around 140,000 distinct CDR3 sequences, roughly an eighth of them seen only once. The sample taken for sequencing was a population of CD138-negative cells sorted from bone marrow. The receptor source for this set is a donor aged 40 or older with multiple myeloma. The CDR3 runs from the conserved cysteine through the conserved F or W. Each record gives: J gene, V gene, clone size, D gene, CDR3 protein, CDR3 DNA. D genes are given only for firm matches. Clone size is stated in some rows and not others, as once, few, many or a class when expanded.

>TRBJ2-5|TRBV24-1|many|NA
CATSDLGHEQTQYF
TGTGCCACCAGTGATTTGGGCCATGAACAGACCCAGTACTTC
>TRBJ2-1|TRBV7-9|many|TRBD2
CASSLVPLAGEQFF
TGTGCCAGCAGCTTAGTACCTCTAGCGGGTGAGCAGTTCTTC
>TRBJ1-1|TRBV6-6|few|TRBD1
CASSYWKRQGASTEAFF
TGTGCCAGCAGTTACTGGAAAAGACAGGGGGCGAGCACTGAAGCTTTCTTT
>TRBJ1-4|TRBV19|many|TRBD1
CASETGKSLFF
TGTGCCAGTGAGACAGGGAAATCGCTGTTTTTT
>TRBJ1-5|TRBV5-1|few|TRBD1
CASGSGTGGRSNQPQHF
TGCGCCAGCGGCTCCGGGACAGGGGGAAGAAGCAATCAGCCCCAGCATTTT
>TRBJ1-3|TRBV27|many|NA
CASKPIGLGNTIYF
TGTGCCAGCAAACCGATCGGGCTTGGAAACACCATATATTTT
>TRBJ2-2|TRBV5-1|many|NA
CASRLAGMNTGELFF
TGCGCCAGCAGGTTGGCAGGAATGAACACCGGGGAGCTGTTTTTT
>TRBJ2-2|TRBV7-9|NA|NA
CASSPQQTDTGELFF
TGTGCCAGCAGCCCCCAACAGACAGACACCGGGGAGCTGTTTTTT
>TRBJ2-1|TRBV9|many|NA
CASKGSDSSGEQFF
TGTGCCAGTAAAGGAAGTGACAGTAGTGGTGAGCAGTTCTTC
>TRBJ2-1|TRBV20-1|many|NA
CSAIRDNGAYNEQFF
TGCAGTGCGATTCGGGACAATGGCGCCTACAATGAGCAGTTCTTC
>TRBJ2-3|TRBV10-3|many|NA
CAISAQTDTQYF
TGTGCCATCAGTGCCCAGACAGATACGCAGTATTTT
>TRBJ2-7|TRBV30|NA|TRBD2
CAQGGKERGNTYEQYF
TGTGCCCAGGGAGGGAAAGAGAGGGGCAACACCTACGAGCAGTACTTC